These T cell receptor beta chains were read from a single sample in a study of cytomegalovirus exposure and HLA in healthy donors. Assay: immunoSEQ multiplex PCR; the TCRdb copy retains only in-frame clones and omits some. The table has around 60,000 clones, around 90% seen once; the top ten hold 1% to 1.5%. Sequences were obtained from PBMCs. All receptors derive from a woman aged 18-30 years in good health and CMV-seronegative. Both conserved end residues are part of each CDR3. Each record gives: D gene, V gene, clone size, J gene, CDR3 protein, CDR3 DNA. A D gene is named only where the DNA matches it firmly. Not every row has a clone size; where given, it reads once, few, many or a size class.

.,TRBV28,.,TRBJ1-2,CASSLPGDTNYGYTF,TGTGCCAGCAGTTTGCCCGGGGACACTAACTATGGCTACACCTTC
TRBD1,TRBV7-9,.,TRBJ2-7,CASSSPSRGTYEQYF,TGTGCCAGCAGCTCCCCCAGCAGGGGGACATACGAGCAGTACTTC
.,TRBV4-3,once,TRBJ2-2,CASSPAAGNTGELFF,TGCGCCAGCAGCCCCGCGGCGGGGAACACCGGGGAGCTGTTTTTT
.,TRBV18,.,TRBJ1-2,CASSPPVRGHGYTF,TGTGCCAGCTCACCACCGGTCCGGGGTCATGGCTACACCTTC
.,TRBV5-5,.,TRBJ1-5,CASSPSTEYSNQPQHF,TGTGCCAGCAGCCCATCGACAGAGTATAGCAATCAGCCCCAGCATTTT
TRBD2,TRBV27,.,TRBJ2-7,CASSPPGLAGTYEQYF,TGTGCCAGCAGCCCTCCGGGACTAGCGGGAACCTACGAGCAGTACTTC
TRBD1,TRBV5-6,.,TRBJ2-4,CASRAGTGYEYF,TGTGCCAGCAGGGCCGGGACAGGGTATGAGTACTTC
TRBD1,TRBV6-1,.,TRBJ2-7,CASSEGFGLTGNSYEQYF,TGTGCCAGCAGTGAAGGATTCGGGCTGACAGGGAACTCCTACGAGCAGTACTTC
TRBD1,TRBV6-5,.,TRBJ1-2,CASSYRGQGGGYTF,TGTGCCAGCAGTTACCGAGGACAGGGGGGAGGCTACACCTTC
.,TRBV7-8,.,TRBJ2-5,CASSFERADQETQYF,TGTGCCAGCAGCTTTGAGAGGGCAGACCAAGAGACCCAGTACTTC
.,TRBV25-1,once,TRBJ2-7,CASSEWRGGEQYF,TGTGCCAGCAGTGAATGGCGAGGGGGCGAGCAGTACTTC
TRBD1,TRBV29-1,.,TRBJ2-7,CSVGQGAHEQYF,TGCAGCGTTGGACAGGGGGCTCACGAGCAGTACTTC
.,TRBV28,.,TRBJ1-3,CASRPPQGTIYF,TGTGCCAGCAGGCCGCCCCAGGGGACCATATATTTT
TRBD2,TRBV5-1,.,TRBJ2-7,CASSLSPGLAAPYEQYF,TGCGCCAGCAGCTTGTCTCCAGGACTAGCGGCCCCGTACGAGCAGTACTTC
.,TRBV30,once,TRBJ2-7,CAWIPDSLSYEQYF,TGTGCCTGGATCCCCGACAGCTTATCCTACGAGCAGTACTTC
TRBD1,TRBV14,.,TRBJ2-7,CASSQWGQSSYEQYF,TGTGCCAGCAGCCAGTGGGGACAGTCCTCCTACGAGCAGTACTTC
TRBD2,TRBV9,.,TRBJ2-2,CASSALWGGRNTGELFF,TGTGCCAGCAGCGCCCTCTGGGGGGGTAGGAACACCGGGGAGCTGTTTTTT
.,TRBV15,.,TRBJ2-2,CATSRDAESNTGELFF,TGTGCCACCAGCAGAGACGCAGAATCGAACACCGGGGAGCTGTTTTTT
.,TRBV4-2,once,TRBJ1-2,CASSQDLGLTNYGYTF,TGTGCCAGCAGCCAAGATCTGGGCTTAACTAACTATGGCTACACCTTC
TRBD1,TRBV6-1,.,TRBJ1-5,CASIRDRASNQPQHF,TGTGCCAGCATCCGGGACAGGGCATCCAATCAGCCCCAGCATTTT
TRBD1,TRBV9,once,TRBJ2-1,CASSVVSGGINEQFF,TGTGCCAGCAGCGTAGTATCAGGGGGTATCAATGAGCAGTTCTTC
.,TRBV18,.,TRBJ1-1,CASSPDQGEAFF,TGTGCCAGCTCACCGGACCAGGGTGAAGCTTTCTTT
.,TRBV7-2,.,TRBJ2-1,CASSLSLYNEQFF,TGTGCCAGCAGCTTATCCCTCTACAATGAGCAGTTCTTC
TRBD1,TRBV28,.,TRBJ1-4,CASSPTGTATNEKLFF,TGTGCCAGCAGTCCAACGGGGACAGCAACTAATGAAAAACTGTTTTTT
.,TRBV5-6,few,TRBJ1-2,CASSLILGAGYTF,TGTGCCAGCAGCTTGATCCTGGGAGCTGGCTACACCTTC
.,TRBV5-1,once,TRBJ2-1,CASSLAVGGKGYNEQFF,TGCGCCAGCAGCTTGGCCGTTGGCGGGAAGGGTTACAATGAGCAGTTCTTC
TRBD2,TRBV19,once,TRBJ2-7,CASSTGASGKLYEQYF,TGTGCCAGTAGCACCGGGGCTAGCGGGAAGCTCTACGAGCAGTACTTC
TRBD2,TRBV27,.,TRBJ2-3,CASSLQTSADTQYF,TGTGCCAGCAGTTTACAGACTAGCGCAGATACGCAGTATTTT
.,TRBV5-4,.,TRBJ2-5,CASSLGAGALGLAQYF,TGTGCCAGCAGCTTGGGGGCGGGGGCCCTGGGCTTGGCCCAGTACTTC
TRBD2,TRBV2,.,TRBJ2-5,CASSEGLAPGTQYF,TGTGCCAGCAGTGAAGGACTAGCCCCAGGGACCCAGTACTTC
.,TRBV4-3,.,TRBJ1-1,CASSQDRANTEAFF,TGCGCCAGCAGCCAAGACAGGGCGAACACTGAAGCTTTCTTT
TRBD1,TRBV9,.,TRBJ1-2,CASSAAPGTGGYRGYTF,TGTGCCAGCAGCGCGGCCCCCGGGACAGGGGGCTATCGGGGCTACACCTTC
TRBD1,TRBV7-9,once,TRBJ2-4,CASRSTGENIQYF,TGTGCCAGCAGATCAACAGGGGAAAACATTCAGTACTTC
TRBD2,TRBV7-8,once,TRBJ2-1,CASSYAGGDNEQFF,TGTGCCAGCAGCTACGCGGGGGGTGACAATGAGCAGTTCTTC
TRBD1,TRBV5-5,.,TRBJ2-3,CASSLGQGGGDTQYF,TGTGCCAGCAGCTTGGGACAGGGGGGAGGGGATACGCAGTATTTT
.,TRBV4-1,.,TRBJ2-5,CASSQDRGGDQETQYF,TGCGCCAGCAGCCAAGATCGAGGGGGGGACCAAGAGACCCAGTACTTC
.,TRBV9,.,TRBJ2-5,CASSVGGADPETQYF,TGTGCCAGCAGCGTAGGCGGGGCTGACCCAGAGACCCAGTACTTC
.,TRBV30,.,TRBJ2-7,CAWSVSGIYEQYF,TGTGCCTGGAGTGTCAGCGGTATCTACGAGCAGTACTTC
TRBD2,TRBV6-1,.,TRBJ2-3,CASSGASGAADTQYF,TGTGCCAGCAGTGGGGCTAGCGGGGCCGCAGATACGCAGTATTTT
.,TRBV7-9,few,TRBJ1-2,CASSLQGDYTF,TGTGCCAGCAGCCTACAGGGTGACTACACCTTC
.,TRBV15,.,TRBJ2-3,CATATSPMDSTYTDTQYF,TGTGCCACCGCGACTTCCCCGATGGACTCTACTTACACAGATACGCAGTATTTT
TRBD1,TRBV2,.,TRBJ1-1,CATAGTVGTEAFF,TGTGCCACCGCCGGGACAGTAGGCACTGAAGCTTTCTTT
.,TRBV28,.,TRBJ1-4,CASSQPPGEKLFF,TGTGCCAGCAGTCAACCCCCCGGTGAAAAACTGTTTTTT
TRBD2,TRBV5-6,.,TRBJ2-7,CASSLLLGREQYF,TGTGCCAGCAGCTTGTTGCTCGGGAGGGAGCAGTACTTC
TRBD1,TRBV27,.,TRBJ1-6,CASSSGQGSNSPLHF,TGTGCCAGCAGTTCGGGACAGGGTAGCAATTCACCCCTCCACTTT
TRBD2,TRBV11-2,.,TRBJ2-3,CASSFWGTSGRAIGDTQYF,TGTGCCAGCAGCTTCTGGGGGACTAGCGGGAGGGCAATAGGGGATACGCAGTATTTT
TRBD2,TRBV25-1,.,TRBJ2-7,CASSALAASYEQYF,TGTGCCAGCAGTGCCCTAGCGGCCTCCTACGAGCAGTACTTC
TRBD2,TRBV6-5,few,TRBJ2-7,CASPFLAALWDEQYF,TGTGCCAGCCCCTTTCTAGCGGCCCTCTGGGACGAGCAGTACTTC
.,TRBV7-3,.,TRBJ2-3,CASSPIGWDTQYF,TGTGCCAGCAGCCCGATCGGGTGGGATACGCAGTATTTT